This paragraph covers one TCR beta chain sequence. This clonotype showed up just a few times. Its antigen specificity is not known. Base qualities are missing; no much larger clone stands one base away. The donors were 40 or so Caucasian individuals from Russia, aged roughly 6 to 100 years, who were systemically healthy. Each donor gave about 11 milliliters of peripheral blood, drawn into EDTA-treated Vacutainer tubes. Ficoll-Paque density-gradient centrifugation was used to isolate PBMCs, with at least 6.5 million per sample. Trizol reagent was used to extract total RNA from the PBMCs, yielding at least 6 micrograms per sample. Naive CD45RAhigh/CD27high T cell percentages were measured by flow cytometry on a PBMC aliquot from every donor. This entry belongs to a study of blood T cells in healthy people across ages (dated by TCRdb to 2015 to 2017). Some background on the complete study: Template switching captured roughly one uniquely barcoded TCR beta cDNA molecule per two T cells in model experiments. The donors were divided into four age groups: young (average approximately 15 years), middle-aged (around 37), aged (under 70) and long-lived (around 80). Two additional independent replicas of 1 million unique cDNA reads from the same blood draw were analyzed for two donors (one aged 18 to 30 and one aged 80 or older). Using deep sequencing normalized with unique cDNA molecular identifiers, the study measured how TCR beta repertoire diversity changes with age. Donors of different ages were randomly distributed across sequencing lanes to avoid experimental bias.

The full study reports these points: Observed TCR beta diversity per million T cells fell roughly linearly with age, and a significant reduction was already apparent by age approximately 41. Estimates of total diversity based on one million sequenced T cells were considered lower bounds and underestimates. Because profiling used bulk unsorted PBMCs, naive and antigen-experienced compartments could not be compared conclusively. Compared with the aged group, the long-lived group had more naive CD4+ T cells, fewer expanded clones and increased TCR diversity, suggesting age selection. Donor CMV infection status was unknown, potentially confounding age-related changes in expanded clonotypes. There was a strong correlation between observed TCR beta diversity and the percentage of naive T cells measured by flow cytometry.

Library method: 5' RACE. Sequenced using an Illumina HiSeq 2500. A second roughly 6 to 11 cycle PCR used a sample-barcoded 5' primer and a J-beta primer mix. Each TCR beta cDNA molecule received a unique molecular identifier from a template-switch 5' adaptor carrying 12 random nucleotides. Each sample yielded at least 3 million CDR3-containing paired-end reads. The Mint cDNA synthesis kit, primed by a TRBC-specific oligonucleotide, was used to synthesize first-strand cDNA from all RNA. After uracil-DNA glycosylase treatment, a first 18-cycle PCR used universal primers M1SS and BC2_uni_R on all cDNA. Per the source publication's procedure: For normalization, 1 million high-quality reads, each with a distinct molecular identifier, were randomly selected from each sample. Reads with shared molecular identifiers were discarded instead of being binned into consensus sequences. MiTCR, run with a Q25 quality threshold and the strictest error-elimination algorithm, handled CDR3 identification, clonotype clustering and error correction. A nonparametric unseen species model with Euler transformation was used to estimate lower-bound total TCR beta diversity. The public reads were quality trimmed at Q25 with fastp and then assembled into clones with MiXCR by TCRdb, keeping productive beta chains. Entries are consolidated by CDR3 protein sequence, retaining the most common genes and DNA. The V and J calls were determined by TCRdb, not by the authors. The sample table lists about 1.5 million distinct CDR3 sequences, approximately 43% of them with a count of one. Around 4% of the sample lies in the top ten.

The germline V gene (reference sequence) provides CDR1 DFQATT and CDR2 SNEGSKA. There are 16 amino acids in the CDR3, from cysteine to phenylalanine inclusive. This entry keeps only the CDR3 DNA: 48 bases, framed from base 1. Relative to germline, V is missing 6 bases and J is missing 8 bases, with 21 bases of the junction outside any gene match. The TCR originated in a woman younger than 35 in good health. The rearranged chain carries TRBV20-1 and TRBJ1-2; TRBD1 matches 7 bases in the middle. The sequenced sample was blood. CDR3 region: CSAPRPRGQMTGGYTF. In nucleotides, the sequence is TGCAGTGCCCCCCGCCCTCGGGGACAGATGACGGGGGGCTACACCTTC.